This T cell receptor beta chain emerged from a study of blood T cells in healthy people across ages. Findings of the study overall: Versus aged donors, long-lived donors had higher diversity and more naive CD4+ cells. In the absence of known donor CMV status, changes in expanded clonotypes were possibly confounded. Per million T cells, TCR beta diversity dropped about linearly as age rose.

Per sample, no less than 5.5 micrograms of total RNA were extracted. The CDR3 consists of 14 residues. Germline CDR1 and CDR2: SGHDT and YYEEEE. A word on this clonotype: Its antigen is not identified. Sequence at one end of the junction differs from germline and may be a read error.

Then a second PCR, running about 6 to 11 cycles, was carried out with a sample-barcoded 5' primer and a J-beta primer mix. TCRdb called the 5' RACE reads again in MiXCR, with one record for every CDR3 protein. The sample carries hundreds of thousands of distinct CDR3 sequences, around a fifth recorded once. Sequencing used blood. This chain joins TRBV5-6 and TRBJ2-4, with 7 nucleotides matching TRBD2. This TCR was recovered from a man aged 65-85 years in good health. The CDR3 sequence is CASSSGGSLNIQHF. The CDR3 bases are TGTGCCAGCAGCTCGGGGGGAAGTCTAAACATTCAGCACTTC.